The 24 T cell receptor beta chains listed next were all sequenced from one sample in a study of blood T cell repertoires in COVID-19. The data were produced by immunoSEQ multiplex PCR, yet TCRdb's version contains in-frame clones alone and is incomplete. The table shows 300,000 or so clones, with more than 75% occurring only once. The sequencing input was peripheral blood. All receptors come from a man in his 70s with acute or convalescent COVID-19.

The rearrangement joins TRBV27 to TRBJ2-4, with D uncertain. Germline V gives CDR1 MNHEY, CDR2 SMNVEV (reference sequence). CDR3 length: 13 residues. V lost 8 bases, J lost 3 bases, and 11 bases lay in between. The CDR3 sequence is CASLEYGKNIQYF. The CDR3 DNA follows: TGTGCCAGCCTGGAGTATGGCAAAAACATTCAGTACTTC.

The chain combines TRBV11-2 with TRBJ2-7, with 8 bases matching TRBD2. CDR3 size: 14 residues. The ends lost 5 bases at V and 3 bases at J; junction bases unmatched: 6. Germline V gene lookup returns CDR1 SGHAT and CDR2 FQNNGV. CDR3 residues: CASSPGGSNYEQYF. CDR3 nucleotides: TGTGCCAGCAGCCCGGGGGGGAGTAACTACGAGCAGTACTTC.

This chain links TRBV4-2 with TRBJ2-5; tentatively, D is TRBD2 (6 bases). This CDR3 spans 15 amino acids. Per germline, CDR1 LGHNA and CDR2 YNFKEQ. Trimming removed 0 bases from V and 4 bases from J, with 12 bases in between. The chain's CDR3 is CASSQDMTGAETQYF. Here the CDR3 DNA reads TGTGCCAGCAGCCAAGATATGACGGGAGCAGAGACCCAGTACTTC.

With regard to this clone: Other nucleotide sequences in the sample specify the same CDR3. The rearrangement uses TRBV20-1 and TRBJ2-5; D is perhaps TRBD1 (5 bases). Deletions cut 2 bases from V and 5 bases from J, with 6 bases between. This CDR3 is 11 amino acids long. The germline V gene has CDR1 DFQATT and CDR2 SNEGSKA (reference sequence). This chain's CDR3 is CSARSGETQYF. In DNA, the CDR3 is TGCAGTGCTAGATCAGGGGAGACCCAGTACTTC.

The chain combines TRBV6-1 with TRBJ1-1; TRBD1 matches 9 bases. V shed 2 bases, J shed 6 bases, and the junction held 4 bases outside the gene matches. The CDR3 spans 14 residues. The germline CDR1 and CDR2 sequences are MNHNS and SASEGT. The DNA of the CDR3 is TGTGCCAGCAGTGAATGGACAGGGGAGGCTGAAGCTTTCTTT. Residues: CASSEWTGEAEAFF.

The chain has TRBV30 and TRBJ2-2, with 13 bases aligning to TRBD2. Losses at the gene ends were 3 bases for V and 4 bases for J; bases not matched to a gene: 8. The CDR3 consists of 17 residues. Germline CDR1 GTSNPN, CDR2 SVGIG (reference sequence). The CDR3 coding sequence is TGTGCCTGGAGCCCCCGGACTAGCGGGGGACTCACCGGGGAGCTGTTTTTT. Translated, it gives CAWSPRTSGGLTGELFF.

The chain is built from TRBV6-2 or TRBV6-3 and TRBJ1-5, with D tentatively TRBD1 (5 bases). CDR1 is MNHEY and CDR2 is SVGEGT in the germline V gene. There are 18 residues in the CDR3. V dropped 0 bases and J dropped 6 bases, with 21 bases sitting between them. CDR3 loop: CASSYSVSNPNGGQPQHF. CDR3 coding DNA: TGTGCCAGCAGTTACTCCGTCAGTAACCCCAACGGGGGTCAGCCCCAGCATTTT.

This clone has only one observation. The chain couples TRBV7-6 to TRBJ2-1; 14 nucleotides line up with TRBD2. Unmatched junction bases numbered 9, after V lost 2 bases and J lost 0 bases. CDR3 size: 20 residues. CDR1 and CDR2 (germline): SGHVS, FNYEAQ. The CDR3 protein is CASSLSRTSGGSSSYNEQFF. Here the CDR3 DNA reads TGTGCCAGCAGCTTATCCCGGACTAGCGGGGGGTCGAGCTCCTACAATGAGCAGTTCTTC.

This chain connects TRBV5-6 to TRBJ1-5; 10 positions agree with TRBD1. The CDR3 is 15 residues long. V gave up 6 bases and J gave up 7 bases; unmatched junction bases: 10. Germline V gene sequence: CDR1 SGHDT, CDR2 YYEEEE. In DNA form, the CDR3 reads TGTGCCAGCACCATGGGACAGGGGATACACCAGCCCCAGCATTTT. Its protein product is CASTMGQGIHQPQHF.

The chain combines TRBV7-2 with TRBJ2-1; 10 nucleotides agree with TRBD2. There are 16 residues in the CDR3. Germline CDR1 is SGHTA and CDR2 is FQGNSA. Losses at the gene ends were 8 bases for V and 8 bases for J; bases not matched to a gene: 15. The CDR3 here is CASGSAGGRGFDEQFF. The CDR3 DNA is TGTGCCAGCGGATCAGCGGGGGGGCGTGGGTTTGATGAGCAGTTCTTC.

The gene calls are TRBV20-1 and TRBJ2-7; D might be TRBD1 (5 bases). The V end was cut by 2 bases, the J end by 6 bases, with 8 bases between. The CDR3 totals 11 residues. Germline loops: CDR1 DFQATT, CDR2 SNEGSKA (reference sequence). The CDR3 reads CSARRQGEQYF. CDR3 nucleotides: TGCAGTGCTAGACGGCAGGGCGAGCAGTACTTC.

The chain carries TRBV6-2 or TRBV6-3 and TRBJ2-5; 8 bases fit TRBD1. Germline V lookup: CDR1 MNHEY, CDR2 SVGEGT. The CDR3 covers 16 residues. The V segment lost 0 bases and the J segment 4 bases; nucleotides outside the gene matches: 7. CDR3 in amino acids: CASSYSRTGLPETQYF. CDR3 nucleotides: TGTGCCAGCAGTTACTCACGGACAGGGTTACCAGAGACCCAGTACTTC.

V gene TRBV7-2 combines with J gene TRBJ2-3; 7 bases line up with TRBD2. Germline assignment: CDR1 SGHTA and CDR2 FQGNSA. J lost 2 bases, V lost 0 bases, and 8 bases had no gene match. The CDR3 has 17 amino acids. CDR3 nucleotide sequence: TGTGCCAGCAGCTTAGCAGGCGGGAGAGATTACACAGATACGCAGTATTTT. This gives the protein CASSLAGGRDYTDTQYF.

This sequence joins TRBV28 and TRBJ1-2; 8 bases map to TRBD1. The CDR3 runs to 14 residues. Germline lookup yields CDR1 MDHEN and CDR2 SYDVKM. Trimming at V came to 6 bases and at J to 7 bases, leaving 10 bases not matched to a gene. CDR3 loop: CASRPDRGNFGYTF. The CDR3 DNA follows: TGTGCCAGCAGACCTGACAGGGGTAATTTTGGCTACACCTTC.

The chain uses TRBV7-9 and TRBJ2-1, with 9 bases that match TRBD1. The germline CDR1 and CDR2 sequences are SEHNR and FQNEAQ (reference sequence). V lost 3 bases, J lost 8 bases, and 5 bases stayed unmatched. The CDR3 runs 14 residues. The CDR3 nucleotides read TGTGCCAGCAGCTTTACAGGGGGCTGGGATGAGCAGTTCTTC. Translated: CASSFTGGWDEQFF.

The rearrangement uses TRBV5-4 and TRBJ2-1; 16 positions match TRBD2. In germline, CDR1 is SGHNT, CDR2 YYREEE (reference sequence). The J segment lost 10 bases and the V segment lost 4 bases, leaving 5 bases of the junction unmatched. This CDR3 has 15 residues. In DNA form, the CDR3 reads TGTGCCAGCAGCCTGGGACTAGCGGGGGGGCGGGAGCAGTTCTTC. It translates to CASSLGLAGGREQFF. The full variable domain, with the rest looked up from reference TRBV5-4 and TRBJ2-1, is ETGVTQSPTHLIKTRGQQVTLRCSSQSGHNTVSWYQQALGQGPQFIFQYYREEENGRGNFPPRFSGLQFPNYSSELNVNALELDDSALYLCASSLGLAGGREQFFGPGTRLTVL.

The chain carries TRBV4-2 and TRBJ1-3, with D possibly being TRBD1 (6 bases). Germline V lookup: CDR1 LGHNA, CDR2 YNFKEQ. The CDR3 totals 13 residues. Trimming took off 0 bases at V and 8 bases at J, with 8 bases between the two ends. CDR3 coding DNA: TGTGCCAGCAGCCAAGAACAGGGCCACACCATATATTTT. It codes for CASSQEQGHTIYF.

The chain employs TRBV28 and TRBJ2-7; 10 bases map to TRBD2. After removal of 7 bases from V and 3 bases from J, the junction contained 6 bases not matched to a gene. Germline CDR1 MDHEN, CDR2 SYDVKM. The CDR3 length is 14 residues. The CDR3 sequence is CASTLAGVIYEQYF. CDR3 nucleotide sequence: TGTGCCAGCACCCTAGCGGGAGTTATCTACGAGCAGTACTTC.

The CDR3 loop reads CASSPRTSEETQYF. CDR3 coding DNA: TGCGCCAGCAGCCCGAGGACTAGCGAAGAGACCCAGTACTTC. The chain couples TRBV5-1 to TRBJ2-5; TRBD2 aligns across 9 bases. CDR1 and CDR2 (germline): SGHRS, YFSETQ. The junction had 4 bases not matched to a gene; V was cut back by 4 bases and J by 3 bases. The CDR3 runs to 14 residues.

The chain uses TRBV27 and TRBJ2-5; D is possibly TRBD1 (5 bases). Germline V gives CDR1 MNHEY, CDR2 SMNVEV (reference sequence). The CDR3 contains 15 residues. Trimming cost V 6 bases and J 2 bases, with 16 bases left between them. The CDR3 DNA sequence: TGTGCCAGCAGCCTTTTGTGGGGCACTCAAGAGACCCAGTACTTC. Translation: CASSLLWGTQETQYF.

The chain combines TRBV30 with TRBJ1-6; unclear D gene. Per germline, CDR1 GTSNPN and CDR2 SVGIG (reference sequence). The CDR3 is 9 residues long. V lost 6 bases and J lost 8, with 2 bases in between. The CDR3 spells CACYSPLHF. CDR3 DNA sequence: TGTGCCTGCTATTCACCCCTCCACTTT.

The table lists this clone with a few counts. This sequence joins TRBV7-9 and TRBJ1-4, with D perhaps matching TRBD1 (5 bases). Germline V lookup: CDR1 SEHNR, CDR2 FQNEAQ (reference sequence). Between the trimmed V and J ends, which lost 3 bases and 6 bases, there was a span of 14 bases. This CDR3 is 15 amino acids long. The CDR3 DNA reads as TGTGCCAGCAGCTTGTGGGGCAGGGTGGATGAAAAACTGTTTTTT. Its translation is CASSLWGRVDEKLFF.

The chain has TRBV9 and TRBJ1-6, with 7 bases fitting TRBD1. Germline V lookup: CDR1 SGDLS, CDR2 YYNGEE. CDR3 size: 16 residues. J lost 4 bases, V lost 3 bases, and 7 bases had no gene match. The CDR3 nucleotides read TGTGCCAGCAGCGATCCAGGGGGATCGTATAATTCACCCCTCCACTTT. It is translated as CASSDPGGSYNSPLHF.

With regard to this clone: Different DNA sequences within this sample yield the same CDR3. CDR3 DNA sequence: TGTGCCAGCAGCCTCGGGACAGGAATGAACACTGAAGCTTTCTTT. This gives the protein CASSLGTGMNTEAFF. J is TRBJ1-1 and V is TRBV7-2; 8 bases line up with TRBD1. CDR1 and CDR2 from the germline V gene are SGHTA and FQGNSA. The CDR3 consists of 15 residues. With V trimmed by 5 bases and J by 0 bases, 5 bases remained unmatched. Looking up the rest from reference TRBV7-2 and TRBJ1-1 gives the full variable domain: GAGVSQSPSNKVTEKGKDVELRCDPISGHTALYWYRQSLGQGLEFLIYFQGNSAPDKSGLPSDRFSAERTGGSVSTLTIQRTQQEDSAVYLCASSLGTGMNTEAFFGQGTRLTVV.